These T cell receptor beta chains were read from a single sample in a study of blood T cell repertoires in COVID-19. Libraries were prepared by immunoSEQ multiplex PCR; TCRdb keeps only in-frame clonotypes and omits some of them. This table has 230,000 or so clones, around 80% appearing once. Sequencing used peripheral blood. All receptors come from a woman aged 40 to 50 who had recovered from COVID-19. Each CDR3 is given with its conserved first and last residue. A D gene is named only where the DNA matches it firmly. The size entry is marked missing in some rows and otherwise reads once, few, many or a size class.

abundance: .
j_gene: TRBJ2-3
v_gene: TRBV7-9
d_gene: TRBD1
CDR3nt: TGTGCCAGCAGCTTTAGACAGGGACCCGATACGCAGTATTTT
CDR3aa: CASSFRQGPDTQYF

abundance: .
j_gene: TRBJ2-1
v_gene: TRBV5-1
d_gene: TRBD2
CDR3nt: TGCGCCAGCAGCGAAAACATAGCGGGGGGGCTTTACAATGAGCAGTTCTTC
CDR3aa: CASSENIAGGLYNEQFF

abundance: .
j_gene: TRBJ1-5
v_gene: TRBV4-1
d_gene: .
CDR3nt: TGCGCCAGCAGCCAAGAGTGGCCAGGCAATAGCAATCAGCCCCAGCATTTT
CDR3aa: CASSQEWPGNSNQPQHF

abundance: once
j_gene: TRBJ1-1
v_gene: TRBV4-3
d_gene: .
CDR3nt: TGCGCCAGCAGCCAAGATCCCCCGGTATTAGTGACTTTCTTT
CDR3aa: CASSQDPPVLVTFF

abundance: .
j_gene: TRBJ2-2
v_gene: TRBV7-7
d_gene: TRBD1
CDR3nt: TGTGCTAGCAGCCCCATTCCGGGACAGGGGAACACCGGGGAGCTGTTTTTT
CDR3aa: CASSPIPGQGNTGELFF

abundance: few
j_gene: TRBJ1-2
v_gene: TRBV3-1/TRBV3-2
d_gene: .
CDR3nt: TGTGCCAGCAGCCAAGATCGGGCAGGGCAGCGCTACACCTTC
CDR3aa: CASSQDRAGQRYTF

abundance: .
j_gene: TRBJ1-5
v_gene: TRBV18
d_gene: TRBD1
CDR3nt: TGTGCCAGCTCCATCTCGACAGGGATGGACAATCAGCCCCAGCATTTT
CDR3aa: CASSISTGMDNQPQHF

abundance: .
j_gene: TRBJ2-5
v_gene: TRBV4-3
d_gene: TRBD1
CDR3nt: TGCGCCAGCAGCCAACTGGGACAGCAAGAGACCCAGTACTTC
CDR3aa: CASSQLGQQETQYF

abundance: .
j_gene: TRBJ2-2
v_gene: TRBV5-5
d_gene: TRBD1
CDR3nt: TGTGCCAGCAGCCCGGACAGGGGAATCTCCGGGGAGCTGTTTTTT
CDR3aa: CASSPDRGISGELFF

abundance: .
j_gene: TRBJ1-2
v_gene: TRBV2
d_gene: .
CDR3nt: TGTGCCAGCCGACAAGTAGCTAACTATGGCTACACCTTC
CDR3aa: CASRQVANYGYTF

abundance: .
j_gene: TRBJ2-1
v_gene: TRBV7-2
d_gene: TRBD2
CDR3nt: TGTGCCAGCAGCTTAGAAGCGGGACTAGCTATGAATGAGCAGTTCTTC
CDR3aa: CASSLEAGLAMNEQFF

abundance: few
j_gene: TRBJ1-1
v_gene: TRBV6-5
d_gene: TRBD1
CDR3nt: TGTGCCAGCATCAAACAGGGGGAGAACACTGAAGCTTTCTTT
CDR3aa: CASIKQGENTEAFF

abundance: .
j_gene: TRBJ1-1
v_gene: TRBV9
d_gene: TRBD1
CDR3nt: TGTGCCAGCAGCGTGGGACAGACTTTGAACACTGAAGCTTTCTTT
CDR3aa: CASSVGQTLNTEAFF

abundance: .
j_gene: TRBJ2-6
v_gene: TRBV7-2
d_gene: TRBD1
CDR3nt: TGTGCCAGTAGGACAGGTTCCTCTGGGGCCAACGTCCTGACTTTC
CDR3aa: CASRTGSSGANVLTF

abundance: .
j_gene: TRBJ1-2
v_gene: TRBV7-6
d_gene: TRBD1
CDR3nt: TGTGCCAGCAGCCCGCAGGGGGGTGCTAACTATGGCTACACCTTC
CDR3aa: CASSPQGGANYGYTF

abundance: .
j_gene: TRBJ2-7
v_gene: TRBV19
d_gene: TRBD1
CDR3nt: TGTGCCAGTAGCCCCAGCCGGGACAGGGTCCACGAGCAGTACTTC
CDR3aa: CASSPSRDRVHEQYF